The subject of this entry is one T cell receptor beta chain. Its antigen is not identified. Noted treatment: 19 received Ad26.COV2.S at low or high dose, single or two shots; 5 received placebo; per-sample allocation not given. Repertoires come from day 63 after the first vaccine or placebo injection. Vaccination used an Ad26 vector expressing Wuhan-strain SARS-CoV-2 spike. TCRdb keeps only in-frame clones here, not all; method: immunoSEQ multiplex PCR. The sample yields about 480,000 clones, approximately 88% seen once. This CDR3 region has 12 residues. Trimming cost V 5 bases and J 4 bases, with 8 bases left between them. The germline V gene has CDR1 SNHLY and CDR2 FYNNEI. This record belongs to a study of Ad26.COV2.S vaccination and SARS-CoV-2 variants. Study findings and constraints: It was found that vaccine and placebo recipients had similar non-spike TCR breadth. Reportedly, after vaccination the spike-specific CD8+ and CD4+ T cell responses displayed substantial breadth. Possibly, TCR breadth and depth analyses underestimated total T cell responses.

J is TRBJ1-1 and V is TRBV2, with no clear D. The receptor's source is a person between 18 and 65 years old who received the Ad26.COV2.S COVID-19 vaccine or a placebo. This specimen consisted of peripheral blood, obtained in a trial of Ad26.COV2.S vaccine versus placebo. CDR3 bases: TGTGCCAGCAGTCAAACATCCACTGAAGCTTTCTTT. It is translated as CASSQTSTEAFF.